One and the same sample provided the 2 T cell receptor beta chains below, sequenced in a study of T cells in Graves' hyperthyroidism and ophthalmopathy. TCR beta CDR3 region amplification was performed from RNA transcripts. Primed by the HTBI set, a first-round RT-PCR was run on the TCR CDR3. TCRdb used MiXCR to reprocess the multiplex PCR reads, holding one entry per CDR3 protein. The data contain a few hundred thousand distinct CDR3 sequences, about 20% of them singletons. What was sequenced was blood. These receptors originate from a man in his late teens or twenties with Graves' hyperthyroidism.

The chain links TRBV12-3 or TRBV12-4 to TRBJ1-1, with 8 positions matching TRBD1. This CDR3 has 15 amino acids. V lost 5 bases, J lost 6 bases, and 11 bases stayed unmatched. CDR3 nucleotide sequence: TGTGCCAGCAGTCTCGCCACAGGGGGAAACGCTGAAGCTTTCTTT. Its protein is CASSLATGGNAEAFF.

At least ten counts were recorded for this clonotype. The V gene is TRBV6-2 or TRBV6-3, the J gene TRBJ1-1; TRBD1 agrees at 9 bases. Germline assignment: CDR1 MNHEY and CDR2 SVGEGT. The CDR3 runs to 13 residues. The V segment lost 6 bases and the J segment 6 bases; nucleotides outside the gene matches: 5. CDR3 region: CASRRTGEPEAFF. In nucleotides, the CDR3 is TGTGCCAGCAGACGGACAGGGGAGCCTGAAGCTTTCTTT.